These 5 T cell receptor beta chains share one sample of origin, sequenced in a study of T cells in Graves' hyperthyroidism and ophthalmopathy. TCR beta CDR3 sequences were amplified from RNA transcripts. The HTBI set primed first-round TCR CDR3 RT-PCR. MiXCR, run by TCRdb on the multiplex PCR reads, gives a single entry per CDR3 protein. The table includes about 620,000 distinct CDR3 sequences, under 20% detected once. Sequencing input: blood. Receptor source: a woman under 40 with Graves' hyperthyroidism.

In its sample, this clonotype was seen many times. The genes are TRBV28 and TRBJ2-7, with D maybe TRBD2 (5 bases). Trimming left V 6 bases short and J 1 base short, with 16 bases between. The CDR3 has 15 amino acids. Germline V lookup: CDR1 MDHEN, CDR2 SYDVKM. DNA for the CDR3: TGTGCCAGCAGCGACGGACGGAGGATGTCCTACGAGCAGTACTTC. It is translated as CASSDGRRMSYEQYF.

This clonotype appeared many times. V and J are TRBV24-1 and TRBJ2-3; D remains ambiguous. V was cut by 4 bases and J by 4 bases, with 17 bases left in between. This CDR3 is 16 amino acids long. Germline CDR1 reads KGHDR; CDR2 reads SFDVKD. CDR3 in DNA: TGTGCCACCAGTGACCCTGACATGATTGGCGCAGATACGCAGTATTTT. It yields the protein CATSDPDMIGADTQYF.

Many counts were recorded for this clonotype. The chain has TRBV18 and TRBJ2-7; no reliable D call. The germline V and J ends were trimmed by 6 bases and 3 bases, with 12 bases remaining between them. The CDR3 sequence is 13 residues long. CDR1 is KGHSH and CDR2 is LQKENI in the germline V gene. In DNA form, the CDR3 reads TGTGCCAGCTCCCCCATTGACAACTACGAGCAGTACTTC. Its protein product is CASSPIDNYEQYF.

The sample holds a few counts of this clonotype. The DNA for the CDR3 is TGTGCCAGCAGTTTATTGCGGCTAGCGGGAAGAGACGAGCAGTACTTC. Amino acid sequence: CASSLLRLAGRDEQYF. The chain is built from TRBV27 and TRBJ2-7; 9 bases line up with TRBD2. V lost 1 base to trimming and J lost 5 bases; unmatched junction nucleotides: 9. From germline, CDR1 is MNHEY and CDR2 SMNVEV (reference sequence). The CDR3 runs to 16 residues.

This clonotype appeared a few times. The chain links TRBV6-5 to TRBJ2-5; D unresolved. V was cut by 0 bases and J by 4 bases, with 9 bases left in between. Germline CDR1 and CDR2: MNHEY and SVGAGI. The CDR3 has 14 amino acids. DNA for the CDR3: TGTGCCAGCAGTTACTCTCTGGGGTCAGAGACCCAGTACTTC. Its translation: CASSYSLGSETQYF.